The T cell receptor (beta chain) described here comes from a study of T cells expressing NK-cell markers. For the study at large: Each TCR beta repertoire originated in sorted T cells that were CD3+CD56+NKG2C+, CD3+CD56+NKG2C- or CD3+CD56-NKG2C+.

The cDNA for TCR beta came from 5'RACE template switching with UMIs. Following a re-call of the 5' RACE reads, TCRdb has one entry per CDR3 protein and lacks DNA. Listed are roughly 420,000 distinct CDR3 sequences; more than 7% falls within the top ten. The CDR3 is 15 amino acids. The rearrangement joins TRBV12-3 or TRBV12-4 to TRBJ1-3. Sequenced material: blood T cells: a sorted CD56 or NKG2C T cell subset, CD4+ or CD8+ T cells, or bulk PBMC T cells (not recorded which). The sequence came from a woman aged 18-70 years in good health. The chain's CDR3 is CASSFSRGYGNTIYF.